Listed below are T cell receptor beta chains from one sample, sequenced in a study of identical twins. MiXCR, applied by TCRdb to the 5' RACE reads, yields one record per CDR3 protein. The data contain under 300,000 distinct CDR3 sequences, over 5.5% of them singletons. These data were also filed under a second study, of T cells expressing NK-cell markers.

The sample comprised CD8+ T cells sorted from blood. The source of these receptors is a woman younger than 30 in good health. CDR3s include the opening cysteine and the closing phenylalanine or tryptophan. Each record gives: D gene, J gene, V gene, clone size, CDR3 protein, CDR3 DNA. The D gene is left open where the match is weak. Only some rows state a clone size, as once, few, many or a class for expanded clones.

D gene: TRBD2; J gene: TRBJ2-1; V gene: TRBV7-6; clone size: .; CDR3 protein: CASSLGIAGSVNEQFF; CDR3 DNA: TGTGCCAGCAGCTTAGGGATAGCGGGATCGGTTAATGAGCAGTTCTTC
D gene: .; J gene: TRBJ2-1; V gene: TRBV5-5; clone size: .; CDR3 protein: CASNGLVYNEQFF; CDR3 DNA: TGTGCCAGCAACGGGCTAGTTTATAATGAGCAGTTCTTC
D gene: .; J gene: TRBJ1-1; V gene: TRBV6-6; clone size: many; CDR3 protein: CASSYFFGEEAFF; CDR3 DNA: TGTGCCAGCAGTTACTTCTTCGGGGAGGAAGCTTTCTTT
D gene: .; J gene: TRBJ2-1; V gene: TRBV6-2/TRBV6-3; clone size: .; CDR3 protein: CASSYSKTGVPYNEQFF; CDR3 DNA: TGTGCCAGCAGTTACTCGAAGACGGGAGTCCCCTACAATGAGCAGTTCTTC
D gene: TRBD2; J gene: TRBJ2-6; V gene: TRBV4-1; clone size: .; CDR3 protein: CASSLLAGYSGANVLTF; CDR3 DNA: TGCGCCAGCAGCCTACTAGCGGGGTACTCTGGGGCCAACGTCCTGACTTTC
D gene: .; J gene: TRBJ2-7; V gene: TRBV7-9; clone size: few; CDR3 protein: CASSLAQGTVLEQYF; CDR3 DNA: TGTGCCAGCAGCTTAGCGCAAGGGACTGTACTCGAGCAGTACTTC
D gene: .; J gene: TRBJ2-5; V gene: TRBV7-9; clone size: .; CDR3 protein: CASIAGQGTQYF; CDR3 DNA: TGTGCCAGCATTGCAGGGCAGGGGACCCAGTACTTC
D gene: .; J gene: TRBJ1-4; V gene: TRBV21-1; clone size: few; CDR3 protein: CASGWEEKLFF; CDR3 DNA: TGTGCCAGCGGCTGGGAAGAAAAACTGTTTTTT
D gene: .; J gene: TRBJ2-3; V gene: TRBV29-1; clone size: many; CDR3 protein: CSVEGGGDTQYF; CDR3 DNA: TGCAGCGTTGAAGGAGGAGGTGATACGCAGTATTTT
D gene: .; J gene: TRBJ1-2; V gene: TRBV3-1; clone size: few; CDR3 protein: CASSQESRSDGYTF; CDR3 DNA: TGTGCCAGCAGCCAAGAATCCAGAAGTGATGGCTACACCTTC
D gene: .; J gene: TRBJ2-1; V gene: TRBV20-1; clone size: few; CDR3 protein: CSAHRYQASSYNEQFF; CDR3 DNA: TGCAGTGCTCACCGCTATCAGGCTAGCTCCTACAATGAGCAGTTCTTC
D gene: .; J gene: TRBJ2-7; V gene: TRBV9; clone size: few; CDR3 protein: CASSTDSGEQYF; CDR3 DNA: TGTGCCAGCAGTACGGATTCTGGCGAGCAGTACTTC
D gene: .; J gene: TRBJ2-7; V gene: TRBV10-1; clone size: few; CDR3 protein: CASSDEGRTYEQYF; CDR3 DNA: TGCGCCAGCAGTGATGAGGGCCGCACCTACGAGCAGTACTTC
D gene: .; J gene: TRBJ2-5; V gene: TRBV19; clone size: few; CDR3 protein: CASSPLHLAGETQYF; CDR3 DNA: TGTGCCAGTAGTCCCCTTCATCTGGCCGGAGAGACCCAGTACTTC
D gene: TRBD2; J gene: TRBJ2-2; V gene: TRBV12-5; clone size: .; CDR3 protein: CASGQGLAGPARDTGELFF; CDR3 DNA: TGTGCTAGTGGTCAAGGACTAGCGGGGCCGGCTAGGGACACCGGGGAGCTGTTTTTT
D gene: .; J gene: TRBJ1-1; V gene: TRBV7-2; clone size: many; CDR3 protein: CASSFGGGTEAFF; CDR3 DNA: TGTGCCAGCAGTTTCGGGGGAGGCACTGAAGCTTTCTTT
D gene: TRBD1; J gene: TRBJ2-1; V gene: TRBV2; clone size: .; CDR3 protein: CASIGGHNEQFF; CDR3 DNA: TGTGCCAGCATAGGGGGCCACAATGAGCAGTTCTTC
D gene: .; J gene: TRBJ2-3; V gene: TRBV2; clone size: .; CDR3 protein: CASRGNRAADTQYF; CDR3 DNA: TGTGCCAGCAGAGGAAACAGGGCTGCAGATACGCAGTATTTT
D gene: .; J gene: TRBJ1-1; V gene: TRBV9; clone size: .; CDR3 protein: CASSVGAPSNTEAFF; CDR3 DNA: TGTGCCAGCAGCGTAGGAGCACCCTCGAACACTGAAGCTTTCTTT
D gene: TRBD2; J gene: TRBJ2-1; V gene: TRBV3-1; clone size: many; CDR3 protein: CASRPGSSGSYNEQFF; CDR3 DNA: TGTGCCAGCAGACCCGGGTCTAGCGGCTCCTACAATGAGCAGTTCTTC
D gene: TRBD2; J gene: TRBJ2-1; V gene: TRBV15; clone size: .; CDR3 protein: CATSTEGLAGRNEQFF; CDR3 DNA: TGTGCCACCAGCACCGAGGGACTAGCGGGAAGGAATGAGCAGTTCTTC
D gene: .; J gene: TRBJ1-1; V gene: TRBV20-1; clone size: few; CDR3 protein: CSARDGGEAFF; CDR3 DNA: TGCAGTGCTAGAGATGGCGGTGAAGCTTTCTTT
D gene: .; J gene: TRBJ2-2; V gene: TRBV12-3/TRBV12-4; clone size: few; CDR3 protein: CASSPGTSNTGELFF; CDR3 DNA: TGTGCCAGCAGTCCCGGGACCTCGAACACCGGGGAGCTGTTTTTT
D gene: .; J gene: TRBJ1-2; V gene: TRBV11-3; clone size: few; CDR3 protein: CASSSFDSTYGYTF; CDR3 DNA: TGTGCCAGCAGCTCGTTCGACAGTACCTATGGCTACACCTTC
D gene: TRBD2; J gene: TRBJ2-1; V gene: TRBV4-1; clone size: few; CDR3 protein: CASSQTSGRAYEQFF; CDR3 DNA: TGCGCCAGCAGCCAGACTAGCGGGAGGGCCTATGAGCAGTTCTTC
D gene: TRBD1; J gene: TRBJ1-2; V gene: TRBV5-1; clone size: few; CDR3 protein: CASSRTRTGSNYGYTF; CDR3 DNA: TGCGCCAGCAGCCGGACAAGGACAGGTTCTAACTATGGCTACACCTTC
D gene: .; J gene: TRBJ2-2; V gene: TRBV3-1; clone size: few; CDR3 protein: CASTKGVIGELFF; CDR3 DNA: TGTGCCAGCACCAAAGGGGTCATCGGGGAGCTGTTTTTT
D gene: .; J gene: TRBJ2-7; V gene: TRBV14; clone size: many; CDR3 protein: CASSQVNPYEQYF; CDR3 DNA: TGTGCCAGCAGCCAAGTTAACCCCTACGAGCAGTACTTC
D gene: .; J gene: TRBJ2-2; V gene: TRBV6-4; clone size: many; CDR3 protein: CASTPGDTGELFF; CDR3 DNA: TGTGCCAGCACCCCAGGAGATACCGGGGAGCTGTTTTTT
D gene: .; J gene: TRBJ1-2; V gene: TRBV27; clone size: .; CDR3 protein: CASSWRPNNYGYTF; CDR3 DNA: TGTGCCAGCAGTTGGCGCCCAAATAACTATGGCTACACCTTC
D gene: .; J gene: TRBJ2-7; V gene: TRBV6-1; clone size: many; CDR3 protein: CASSDVDEQYF; CDR3 DNA: TGTGCCAGCAGTGATGTGGACGAGCAGTACTTC
D gene: .; J gene: TRBJ2-7; V gene: TRBV12-2; clone size: .; CDR3 protein: CASLPAGQASYEQYF; CDR3 DNA: TGTGCAAGTCTCCCAGCGGGACAGGCGTCCTACGAGCAGTACTTC
D gene: TRBD2; J gene: TRBJ2-5; V gene: TRBV10-3; clone size: .; CDR3 protein: CAISRLAGVQETQYF; CDR3 DNA: TGTGCCATCAGCCGACTAGCGGGGGTCCAAGAGACCCAGTACTTC
D gene: .; J gene: TRBJ2-1; V gene: TRBV20-1; clone size: few; CDR3 protein: CSAWALASYNEQFF; CDR3 DNA: TGCAGTGCTTGGGCCCTAGCGAGCTACAATGAGCAGTTCTTC
D gene: TRBD1; J gene: TRBJ2-7; V gene: TRBV27; clone size: .; CDR3 protein: CASSYRGSSYEQYF; CDR3 DNA: TGTGCCAGCAGTTACAGGGGGTCGTCCTACGAGCAGTACTTC
D gene: .; J gene: TRBJ2-1; V gene: TRBV6-2/TRBV6-3; clone size: many; CDR3 protein: CASIRVESGDNEQFF; CDR3 DNA: TGTGCCAGCATTAGAGTTGAGAGTGGGGACAATGAGCAGTTCTTC
D gene: TRBD2; J gene: TRBJ2-7; V gene: TRBV7-9; clone size: many; CDR3 protein: CASSLTSGGNYEQYF; CDR3 DNA: TGTGCCAGCAGCCTGACTAGCGGGGGGAACTACGAGCAGTACTTC
D gene: TRBD2; J gene: TRBJ2-1; V gene: TRBV7-6; clone size: .; CDR3 protein: CASSLAESSGNEQFF; CDR3 DNA: TGTGCCAGCAGCTTAGCGGAGTCTAGCGGGAATGAGCAGTTCTTC
D gene: TRBD2; J gene: TRBJ2-7; V gene: TRBV5-1; clone size: .; CDR3 protein: CASSLPSSGPYEQYF; CDR3 DNA: TGCGCCAGCAGCTTGCCGTCTAGCGGGCCCTACGAGCAGTACTTC
D gene: .; J gene: TRBJ1-1; V gene: TRBV19; clone size: few; CDR3 protein: CASSERQSVSEAFF; CDR3 DNA: TGTGCCAGTAGCGAACGACAGAGTGTCTCTGAAGCTTTCTTT
D gene: .; J gene: TRBJ2-6; V gene: TRBV10-3; clone size: few; CDR3 protein: CAIRLQDSGANVLTF; CDR3 DNA: TGTGCCATCAGATTACAGGATTCTGGGGCCAACGTCCTGACTTTC
D gene: TRBD2; J gene: TRBJ2-7; V gene: TRBV12-3/TRBV12-4; clone size: .; CDR3 protein: CASSPWTSGRYEQYF; CDR3 DNA: TGTGCCAGCAGCCCATGGACTAGCGGGAGATACGAGCAGTACTTC
D gene: .; J gene: TRBJ2-3; V gene: TRBV29-1; clone size: many; CDR3 protein: CSVVEENTDTQYF; CDR3 DNA: TGCAGCGTTGTGGAGGAAAACACAGATACGCAGTATTTT
D gene: TRBD1; J gene: TRBJ1-6; V gene: TRBV9; clone size: .; CDR3 protein: CASRTGQSNSPLHF; CDR3 DNA: TGTGCCAGCAGGACGGGACAGAGTAATTCACCCCTCCACTTT
D gene: TRBD2; J gene: TRBJ2-1; V gene: TRBV4-3; clone size: medium-sized; CDR3 protein: CASSQSGNYNEQFF; CDR3 DNA: TGCGCCAGCAGCCAGAGCGGGAACTACAATGAGCAGTTCTTC